The present T cell receptor beta chain was sequenced within a study of identical twins. TCRdb used MiXCR to reprocess the 5' RACE reads, holding one entry per CDR3 protein. The sample records 250,000 or so distinct CDR3 sequences, about 9% being singletons. The CDR3 spans 15 residues. Trimming shortened V by 8 bases and J by 1 base, and 12 bases separated the two germline ends. The data also belong to a second study, concerning yellow fever vaccine responses in identical twins.

The sequencing input was CD8+ T cells sorted from blood. The source is a woman aged 18 to 35 in good health. The rearrangement uses TRBV12-3 or TRBV12-4 and TRBJ2-6, with a weak D call TRBD2 (5 bases). The CDR3 region has the DNA TGTGCCAGCGCCTGGGGAGAGTCTGGGGCCAACGTCCTGACTTTC. Translated, it gives CASAWGESGANVLTF.